A single sample is the source of the 12 T cell receptor beta chains below, sequenced in a study of blood T cell repertoires in COVID-19. Libraries were prepared by immunoSEQ multiplex PCR; TCRdb keeps only in-frame clonotypes and omits some of them. Of 160,000 or so clones in the sample, 78% are singletons; the top ten hold approximately 15%. Specimen: peripheral blood. The receptors were sampled from an elderly woman with acute or convalescent COVID-19.

This clone was seen a handful of times. The chain is built from TRBV28 and TRBJ2-7; 11 bases align to TRBD2. Germline trimming cut 3 bases from V and 8 bases from J; bases unmatched to any gene: 9. CDR1 MDHEN and CDR2 SYDVKM come from the germline V gene. This CDR3 contains 15 residues. This CDR3 is CASSLDRLAGGQQYF. The CDR3 DNA reads as TGTGCCAGCAGTTTGGATCGGCTAGCGGGAGGCCAGCAGTACTTC.

The CDR3 reads CASSPIHGTGGTDTQYF. CDR3 bases: TGTGCCAGCTCGCCGATTCATGGGACAGGGGGAACAGATACGCAGTATTTT. This rearrangement joins TRBV18 to TRBJ2-3, with TRBD1 identical over 11 bases. Germline V CDR1 and CDR2: KGHSH, LQKENI. The CDR3 spans 17 residues. The J segment lost 3 bases and the V segment lost 6 bases, leaving 11 bases of the junction unmatched.

This sequence joins TRBV6-1 and TRBJ1-2; D is perhaps TRBD1 (6 bases). Germline values: CDR1 MNHNS, CDR2 SASEGT. The CDR3 length is 16 residues. Trimming removed 0 bases from V and 8 bases from J, with 19 bases in between. The CDR3 protein is CASSEAGNQGILGYTF. As DNA, the CDR3 is TGTGCCAGCAGTGAAGCCGGTAACCAGGGGATCTTGGGCTACACCTTC.

As for this clone: Other DNA sequences in this sample translate to the same CDR3. J is TRBJ1-2 and V is TRBV5-1, with TRBD1 as a possible D gene (5 bases). V was trimmed by 0 bases and J by 7 bases, leaving 10 bases between them. This CDR3 has 13 residues. Germline V gives CDR1 SGHRS, CDR2 YFSETQ. CDR3 amino acids: CASSLGQGGGYTF. CDR3 nucleotide sequence: TGCGCCAGCAGCTTGGGGCAGGGTGGTGGCTACACCTTC.

The V call is TRBV29-1, the J call TRBJ1-1; TRBD1 matches 10 bases. Losses at the gene ends were 7 bases for V and 1 base for J; bases not matched to a gene: 9. The germline gives CDR1 SQVTM, CDR2 ANQGSEA. CDR3 size: 15 residues. The CDR3 DNA is TGCAGCGCTGACAGGGGGCGTGGTAAGAACACTGAAGCTTTCTTT. Protein sequence: CSADRGRGKNTEAFF. The full variable domain, with the rest looked up from reference TRBV29-1 and TRBJ1-1, is SAVISQKPSRDICQRGTSLTIQCQVDSQVTMMFWYRQQPGQSLTLIATANQGSEATYESGFVIDKFPISRPNLTFSTLTVSNMSPEDSSIYLCSADRGRGKNTEAFFGQGTRLTVV.

This chain joins TRBV30 and TRBJ2-1; D possibly corresponds to TRBD2 (6 bases). This CDR3 contains 14 residues. The V end lost 4 bases, the J end lost 2 bases, and 12 bases lay between the germline ends. CDR1 GTSNPN and CDR2 SVGIG come from the germline V gene (reference sequence). CDR3 nucleotide sequence: TGTGCCTGGAACAACGGGAGAGCCTACAATGAGCAGTTCTTC. Translation: CAWNNGRAYNEQFF.

This rearrangement joins TRBV19 to TRBJ2-7; a weak D match, TRBD2 (7 bases). CDR1 LNHDA and CDR2 SQIVND come from the germline V gene (reference sequence). Trimming stripped 4 bases from V and 2 bases from J, with 15 bases between. This CDR3 has 15 residues. The CDR3 reads CASSTTRGPPYEQYF. The CDR3 DNA is TGTGCCAGTAGTACTACGCGGGGGCCCCCCTACGAGCAGTACTTC.

The chain has TRBV4-1 and TRBJ2-5; TRBD2 agrees at 8 bases. CDR3 length: 16 residues. From germline, CDR1 is MGHRA and CDR2 YSYEKL. With V trimmed by 1 base and J by 0 bases, 4 bases remained unmatched. CDR3 residues: CASSQGGLAYQETQYF. The DNA of the CDR3 is TGCGCCAGCAGCCAAGGTGGACTAGCATACCAAGAGACCCAGTACTTC.

This clone turned up a few times. The V and J genes are TRBV6-1 and TRBJ1-1, with D maybe TRBD1 (5 bases). V lost 2 bases and J 0 bases, leaving 13 bases between the germline ends. CDR3 length equals 16 residues. Germline V gene data show CDR1 as MNHNS and CDR2 as SASEGT. CDR3 protein: CASSEIWGPLNTEAFF. CDR3 bases: TGTGCCAGCAGTGAAATTTGGGGCCCTTTGAACACTGAAGCTTTCTTT.

This clone was recorded only once. The CDR3 nucleotides read TGTGCCAGCAGCCCCGACGGAGGGGGCAATCAGCCCCAGCATTTT. Amino acid sequence: CASSPDGGGNQPQHF. The chain joins TRBV11-3 to TRBJ1-5; possible D gene TRBD1, 5 bases. CDR3 length: 15 residues. CDR1 and CDR2 (germline): SGHNT, YENEEA. V gave up 5 bases and J gave up 2 bases, with 13 bases separating them.

Concerning this clone itself: Other DNA sequences from this sample encode an identical CDR3 as well. The chain has TRBV5-6 and TRBJ2-7, with a weak D call TRBD2 (7 bases). Germline V gene lookup returns CDR1 SGHDT and CDR2 YYEEEE. CDR3 length: 14 amino acids. V shed 1 base and J shed 1 base, with 9 bases lying between them. The CDR3 sequence: CASSLRGGSYEQYF. CDR3 DNA: TGTGCCAGCAGCTTGAGGGGGGGTTCCTACGAGCAGTACTTC.

This chain connects TRBV15 to TRBJ1-1, with D possibly matching TRBD1 (6 bases). Germline-derived CDR1 and CDR2 are LNHNV and YYDKDF (reference sequence). V was trimmed by 1 base and J by 10 bases, leaving 16 bases between them. The CDR3 loop spans 14 amino acids. In DNA, the CDR3 is TGTGCCACCAGCAGAGCTGGGACATCGGTCGGAGCTTTCTTT. Encoded protein: CATSRAGTSVGAFF. Complete variable domain (other parts from reference TRBV15 and TRBJ1-1): DAMVIQNPRYQVTQFGKPVTLSCSQTLNHNVMYWYQQKSSQAPKLLFHYYDKDFNNEADTPDNFQSRRPNTSFCFLDIRSPGLGDTAMYLCATSRAGTSVGAFFGQGTRLTVV.